This T cell receptor beta chain was observed in a study of cytomegalovirus exposure and HLA in healthy donors. General study findings and limits: The authors enumerated some 160 TCR beta chains as linked to cytomegalovirus.

This clone showed up just a few times. What it binds is not known. The donors formed part of the approximately 130-subject validation cohort, distinct from the approximately 670-subject first cohort. Per the germline V gene, CDR1 is SGHKS and CDR2 is YYEKEE (reference sequence). The CDR3 runs to 16 residues. V lost 1 base, J lost 1 base, and 12 bases lay in between. The table came from immunoSEQ multiplex PCR; TCRdb's copy has only in-frame clones and leaves some out. Of 90,000 to 150,000 clones detected, approximately 87% appear once; the ten largest clones hold roughly 2%. The clonotype originates from a woman aged 25 to 39 in good health and CMV-seronegative. Sequencing was done on a sample of PBMCs. This chain uses TRBV5-5 with TRBJ1-5; no reliable D call. CDR3 loop: CASSLYGVGSNQPQHF. CDR3 in DNA: TGTGCCAGCAGCTTGTACGGGGTAGGAAGCAATCAGCCCCAGCATTTT.